Listed below are T cell receptor beta chains from one sample, sequenced in a study of regulatory T cells. The table came from immunoSEQ multiplex PCR; TCRdb's copy has only in-frame clones and leaves some out. Among tens of thousands of clones, 90% to 95% were seen once, and the ten largest hold roughly 4%. The sample comprised CD8+ T cells sorted from blood. These receptors came from a child under 10 years old with CD3G deficiency. The CDR3 runs from the conserved cysteine through the conserved F or W. The order of the fields is J gene, D gene, clone size, V gene, CDR3 DNA, CDR3 protein. D genes are given only for firm matches. Size is stated for part of the rows, as once, few or many counts, or as a class when the clone is expanded.

j_call: TRBJ1-4; d_call: NA; clone_size: NA; v_call: TRBV6-1; cdr3_nt: TGTGCCAGCAGTGAAGTTTTAGGGAATGAAAAACTGTTTTTT; cdr3_aa: CASSEVLGNEKLFF
j_call: TRBJ2-7; d_call: NA; clone_size: NA; v_call: TRBV4-1; cdr3_nt: TGCGCCAGCAGCCAAGACATAGACCAGCCGGGGTTTACCTACGAGCAGTACTTC; cdr3_aa: CASSQDIDQPGFTYEQYF
j_call: TRBJ2-1; d_call: TRBD2; clone_size: NA; v_call: TRBV19; cdr3_nt: TGTGCCAGTAGTACGGGACTAGCCGCCTACAATGAGCAGTTCTTC; cdr3_aa: CASSTGLAAYNEQFF
j_call: TRBJ2-5; d_call: TRBD1; clone_size: NA; v_call: TRBV6-1; cdr3_nt: TGTGCCAGCAGTGCTAGGGACAGGGGGCGGCAGGAGACCCAGTACTTC; cdr3_aa: CASSARDRGRQETQYF
j_call: TRBJ2-7; d_call: NA; clone_size: NA; v_call: TRBV6-1; cdr3_nt: TGTGCCAGCAGGTCGGGCGCAGGCCCCCTGCTGTACTTC; cdr3_aa: CASRSGAGPLLYF
j_call: TRBJ1-2; d_call: TRBD1; clone_size: NA; v_call: TRBV6-1; cdr3_nt: TGTGCCAGCAGTGAATTCGGGACAGGGGTTGGCTACACCTTC; cdr3_aa: CASSEFGTGVGYTF
j_call: TRBJ2-2; d_call: NA; clone_size: NA; v_call: TRBV19; cdr3_nt: TGTGCCAGTAGTCCCACCCAACCCGGGGAGCTGTTTTTT; cdr3_aa: CASSPTQPGELFF
j_call: TRBJ2-1; d_call: TRBD2; clone_size: NA; v_call: TRBV5-1; cdr3_nt: TGCGCCAGCAGCTTAGGACTAGCGGGATTTAGGGGCAATGAGCAGTTCTTC; cdr3_aa: CASSLGLAGFRGNEQFF
j_call: TRBJ1-1; d_call: TRBD1; clone_size: NA; v_call: TRBV28; cdr3_nt: TGTGCCAGCAGTTTATATGGACAGGGACAAGAAGCTTTCTTT; cdr3_aa: CASSLYGQGQEAFF
j_call: TRBJ1-1; d_call: TRBD1; clone_size: NA; v_call: TRBV11-2; cdr3_nt: TGTGCCAGCAGCTTAAACAGGGGGCACCCTGAAGCTTTCTTT; cdr3_aa: CASSLNRGHPEAFF
j_call: TRBJ1-1; d_call: NA; clone_size: NA; v_call: TRBV6-1; cdr3_nt: TGTGCCAGCCTAAACTCGAACGGCGCTTTCTTT; cdr3_aa: CASLNSNGAFF
j_call: TRBJ2-7; d_call: NA; clone_size: once; v_call: TRBV28; cdr3_nt: TGTGCCAGCAGCCCCCTCGAGGGGACACATTACGAGCAGTACTTC; cdr3_aa: CASSPLEGTHYEQYF
j_call: TRBJ2-7; d_call: NA; clone_size: NA; v_call: TRBV5-6; cdr3_nt: TGTGCCAGCAGCTTGGGTCTGGGAGGAGAGCAGTACTTC; cdr3_aa: CASSLGLGGEQYF
j_call: TRBJ2-2; d_call: TRBD2; clone_size: NA; v_call: TRBV11-2; cdr3_nt: TGTGCCAGCCGGGGGCTAGCGGGCGTTCGGAGCGGGGAGCTGTTTTTT; cdr3_aa: CASRGLAGVRSGELFF
j_call: TRBJ2-1; d_call: NA; clone_size: NA; v_call: TRBV6-1; cdr3_nt: TGTGCCAGCAGTGACTGGGGTGAGCAGTTCTTC; cdr3_aa: CASSDWGEQFF
j_call: TRBJ1-3; d_call: NA; clone_size: NA; v_call: TRBV13; cdr3_nt: TGTGCCAGCAGCTCGACCTCTGGAAACACCATATATTTT; cdr3_aa: CASSSTSGNTIYF
j_call: TRBJ2-1; d_call: NA; clone_size: NA; v_call: TRBV6-1; cdr3_nt: TGTGCCAGCAGTGCGGACAGAAATGAGCAGTTCTTC; cdr3_aa: CASSADRNEQFF
j_call: TRBJ2-7; d_call: TRBD1; clone_size: NA; v_call: TRBV28; cdr3_nt: TGTGCCAGCAGGGACCGGGACAGGGGGACCTACGAGCAGTACTTC; cdr3_aa: CASRDRDRGTYEQYF
j_call: TRBJ1-6; d_call: NA; clone_size: NA; v_call: TRBV21-1; cdr3_nt: NA; cdr3_aa: CASSKVRVAPGAGPLSYNSPLHF
j_call: TRBJ1-1; d_call: NA; clone_size: NA; v_call: TRBV6-1; cdr3_nt: TGTGCCAGCGCCCCTTGGAGGGGACCTGAAGCTTTCTTT; cdr3_aa: CASAPWRGPEAFF
j_call: TRBJ2-1; d_call: NA; clone_size: NA; v_call: TRBV27; cdr3_nt: TGTGCCAGCAGTTTAGGGGTTGACAATGAGCAGTTCTTC; cdr3_aa: CASSLGVDNEQFF
j_call: TRBJ2-7; d_call: NA; clone_size: NA; v_call: TRBV5-4; cdr3_nt: TGTGCCAGCGGTACAGGGTGTAGCTCCTACGAGCAGTACTTC; cdr3_aa: CASGTGCSSYEQYF
j_call: TRBJ1-2; d_call: NA; clone_size: NA; v_call: TRBV6-1; cdr3_nt: TGTGCCAGCAGGAGACAGGCTATTAACTATGGCTACACCTTC; cdr3_aa: CASRRQAINYGYTF
j_call: TRBJ2-5; d_call: NA; clone_size: NA; v_call: TRBV11-2; cdr3_nt: TGTGCCAGCAGTCGAGGAGGGGGACGAGGCGCGGGGGAGACCCAGTACTTC; cdr3_aa: CASSRGGGRGAGETQYF
j_call: TRBJ1-1; d_call: TRBD1; clone_size: NA; v_call: TRBV28; cdr3_nt: TGTGCCAGCAGTTTAACCCAGGGGGCGACTGAAGCTTTCTTT; cdr3_aa: CASSLTQGATEAFF
j_call: TRBJ1-4; d_call: TRBD1; clone_size: NA; v_call: TRBV28; cdr3_nt: TGTGCCAGCAGTACCGCCGGGACAGGGGGCACTAATGAAAAACTGTTTTTT; cdr3_aa: CASSTAGTGGTNEKLFF
j_call: TRBJ1-1; d_call: NA; clone_size: NA; v_call: TRBV6-1; cdr3_nt: TGTGCCAGCGCCTTAGTTGGGGGCACTGAAGCTTTCTTT; cdr3_aa: CASALVGGTEAFF
j_call: TRBJ1-2; d_call: NA; clone_size: NA; v_call: TRBV28; cdr3_nt: TGTGCCAGCACCCACGACAGTTTCTATGGCTACACCTTC; cdr3_aa: CASTHDSFYGYTF
j_call: TRBJ2-1; d_call: NA; clone_size: NA; v_call: TRBV28; cdr3_nt: TGTGCCAGCAGTTCCTTTCTGGAAGGTAATGAGCAGTTCTTC; cdr3_aa: CASSSFLEGNEQFF
j_call: TRBJ1-1; d_call: NA; clone_size: NA; v_call: TRBV7-9; cdr3_nt: TGTGCCAGCAGCTTACTCGACTCGAACACTGAAGCTTTCTTT; cdr3_aa: CASSLLDSNTEAFF
j_call: TRBJ2-3; d_call: NA; clone_size: NA; v_call: TRBV11-3; cdr3_nt: TGTGCCAGCAGCTCCCACAGAGATACGCAGTATTTT; cdr3_aa: CASSSHRDTQYF
j_call: TRBJ2-7; d_call: NA; clone_size: once; v_call: TRBV10-2; cdr3_nt: TGCGCCAGCAGTGAGTTTTTAAGATACGAGCAGTACTTC; cdr3_aa: CASSEFLRYEQYF
j_call: TRBJ1-2; d_call: NA; clone_size: NA; v_call: TRBV6-6; cdr3_nt: TGTGCCAGCAGTTACTCACGAGGACTGAATGGCTACACCTTC; cdr3_aa: CASSYSRGLNGYTF
j_call: TRBJ2-1; d_call: NA; clone_size: NA; v_call: TRBV19; cdr3_nt: TGTGCCAGTAGTATAGACCCGACAGGTTCCAATGAGCAGTTCTTC; cdr3_aa: CASSIDPTGSNEQFF
j_call: TRBJ2-1; d_call: NA; clone_size: NA; v_call: TRBV13; cdr3_nt: TGTGCCAGCAGCTCTCTGGGGAGCAATGAGCAGTTCTTC; cdr3_aa: CASSSLGSNEQFF
j_call: TRBJ2-5; d_call: TRBD1; clone_size: NA; v_call: TRBV4-2; cdr3_nt: TGTGCCAGCAGCCCAACTTACAGGGGTCAAGAGACCCAGTACTTC; cdr3_aa: CASSPTYRGQETQYF
j_call: TRBJ2-4; d_call: TRBD1; clone_size: NA; v_call: TRBV5-4; cdr3_nt: TGTGCCAGCAGCGTAAACAGGGGGCCCAAAAACATTCAGTACTTC; cdr3_aa: CASSVNRGPKNIQYF
j_call: TRBJ2-7; d_call: NA; clone_size: NA; v_call: TRBV28; cdr3_nt: TGTGCCAGCAGTTCCTCGACCCGCCCCTACGAGCAGTACTTC; cdr3_aa: CASSSSTRPYEQYF
j_call: TRBJ2-7; d_call: NA; clone_size: NA; v_call: TRBV28; cdr3_nt: TGTGCCAGCAGAGGACCTATCACCTCCCACGAGCAGTACTTC; cdr3_aa: CASRGPITSHEQYF
j_call: TRBJ2-3; d_call: NA; clone_size: NA; v_call: TRBV9; cdr3_nt: TGTGCCAGCAGCGTAGGTAGCGCCAGCACAGATACGCAGTATTTT; cdr3_aa: CASSVGSASTDTQYF
j_call: TRBJ2-5; d_call: NA; clone_size: NA; v_call: TRBV5-1; cdr3_nt: TGCGCCAGCAGCTTGTTTCCGGCGGAGACCCAGTACTTC; cdr3_aa: CASSLFPAETQYF
j_call: TRBJ1-5; d_call: TRBD1; clone_size: NA; v_call: TRBV28; cdr3_nt: TGTGCCAGCAGTTCATTGGACAGGCTGCACTTCCAGCATTTT; cdr3_aa: CASSSLDRLHFQHF
j_call: TRBJ2-7; d_call: NA; clone_size: NA; v_call: TRBV14; cdr3_nt: TGTGCCAGCAGCCAAGGCAGGGCGGGCGAGCAGTACTTC; cdr3_aa: CASSQGRAGEQYF
j_call: TRBJ1-1; d_call: TRBD1; clone_size: NA; v_call: TRBV6-1; cdr3_nt: TGTGCCAGCACCTGGACAGGGGATACTGAAGCTTTCTTT; cdr3_aa: CASTWTGDTEAFF
j_call: TRBJ2-7; d_call: TRBD1; clone_size: NA; v_call: TRBV6-1; cdr3_nt: TGTGCCAGCAGGGGGACAGGGGTCTTCTACGAGCAGTACTTC; cdr3_aa: CASRGTGVFYEQYF
j_call: TRBJ2-7; d_call: TRBD2; clone_size: NA; v_call: TRBV28; cdr3_nt: TGTGCCAGCAGTCACGGGGGGGTGGAGCAGTACTTC; cdr3_aa: CASSHGGVEQYF
j_call: TRBJ1-5; d_call: NA; clone_size: NA; v_call: TRBV28; cdr3_nt: TGTGCCAGCAGTTTGGACAGCTATAGCAATCAGCCCCAGCATTTT; cdr3_aa: CASSLDSYSNQPQHF
j_call: TRBJ1-5; d_call: NA; clone_size: NA; v_call: TRBV28; cdr3_nt: TGTGCCAGCAGTTTATGGGGTAGAAATCAGCCCCAGCATTTT; cdr3_aa: CASSLWGRNQPQHF
j_call: TRBJ2-7; d_call: NA; clone_size: NA; v_call: TRBV28; cdr3_nt: TGTGCCAGCAGCCTATCGGCAGGGGATGCCTACGAGCAGTACTTC; cdr3_aa: CASSLSAGDAYEQYF
j_call: TRBJ1-1; d_call: NA; clone_size: once; v_call: TRBV19; cdr3_nt: TGTGCCAGTAGTATAGGCAGTATTTTCTCCACTGAAGCTTTCTTT; cdr3_aa: CASSIGSIFSTEAFF
j_call: TRBJ2-3; d_call: TRBD2; clone_size: NA; v_call: TRBV28; cdr3_nt: TGTGCCAGCAGTTTAGCTAGCGGGAGGGACACAGATACGCAGTATTTT; cdr3_aa: CASSLASGRDTDTQYF
j_call: TRBJ1-1; d_call: TRBD1; clone_size: NA; v_call: TRBV19; cdr3_nt: TGTGCCAGTAGTATGACAGGGGTCACTGAAGCTTTCTTT; cdr3_aa: CASSMTGVTEAFF
j_call: TRBJ1-5; d_call: NA; clone_size: NA; v_call: TRBV27; cdr3_nt: TGTGCCGGCAGTACTTACAGCAATCAGCCCCAGCATTTT; cdr3_aa: CAGSTYSNQPQHF
j_call: TRBJ2-7; d_call: NA; clone_size: NA; v_call: TRBV28; cdr3_nt: TGTGCCAGCAGTTTTAGTAGGGACGAGCAGTACTTC; cdr3_aa: CASSFSRDEQYF
j_call: TRBJ2-7; d_call: TRBD1; clone_size: NA; v_call: TRBV11-2; cdr3_nt: TGTGCCAGCAGCTTAGGCAGGGGGATATACGAGCAGTACTTC; cdr3_aa: CASSLGRGIYEQYF